This entry lists 16 T cell receptor beta chains sequenced from one sample in a study of blood T cells in healthy people across ages. Through a sample-barcoded 5' primer and a J-beta primer mix, a second PCR was run for 7 to 11 cycles. MiXCR, run by TCRdb on the 5' RACE reads, gives a single entry per CDR3 protein. The sample records approximately 940,000 distinct CDR3 sequences, 48% being singletons. What was sequenced was blood. The source is a man younger than 45 in good health.

As to this clonotype: Germline and junction disagree at one end, which may indicate a read error. The CDR3 is CASSVEAGDNERFF. CDR3 in DNA: TGTGCCAGCAGTGTAGAAGCGGGGGACAATGAGCGGTTCTTC. V gene TRBV2 combines with J gene TRBJ2-1; 8 positions match TRBD2. The germline gives CDR1 SNHLY, CDR2 FYNNEI. The CDR3 totals 14 residues. Together with reference TRBV2 and TRBJ2-1, the CDR3 gives the full variable domain: EPEVTQTPSHQVTQMGQEVILRCVPISNHLYFYWYRQILGQKVEFLVSFYNNEISEKSEIFDDQFSVERPDGSNFTLKIRSTKLEDSAMYFCASSVEAGDNERFFGPGTRLTVL.

The rearrangement joins TRBV7-9 to TRBJ2-3; 11 nucleotides line up with TRBD2. J was trimmed by 5 bases and V by 5 bases; bases with no gene match: 6. From germline, CDR1 is SEHNR and CDR2 FQNEAQ (reference sequence). The CDR3 is made up of 15 amino acids. Written as DNA, the CDR3 is TGTGCCAGCAGCCGACTAGCGGGGAAGGGAGATACGCAGTATTTT. Its translation: CASSRLAGKGDTQYF. The whole variable domain, remainder taken from reference TRBV7-9 and TRBJ2-3, is DTGVSQNPRHKITKRGQNVTFRCDPISEHNRLYWYRQTLGQGPEFLTYFQNEAQLEKSRLLSDRFSAERPKGSFSTLEIQRTEQGDSAMYLCASSRLAGKGDTQYFGPGTRLTVL.

The rearrangement links TRBV6-2 or TRBV6-3 to TRBJ2-4; D possibly corresponds to TRBD2 (5 bases). Near its end, the DNA agrees better with TRBJ2-5, so the J call may be wrong. Germline lookup yields CDR1 MNHEY and CDR2 SVGEGT. The CDR3 loop spans 15 amino acids. Here the CDR3 DNA reads TGTGCCAGCAGTTACTCGAATCTAGCAAGTGAGACCCAGTACTTC. Its protein is CASSYSNLASETQYF.

This clonotype was counted only a few times. The chain couples TRBV6-5 to TRBJ2-7; 11 positions agree with TRBD2. Trimming took 4 bases from V and 3 from J; bases not matched to a gene: 5. Germline CDR1 and CDR2: MNHEY and SVGAGI. The CDR3 is 15 residues long. The CDR3 is CASSSLTSGDYEQYF. Here the CDR3 DNA reads TGTGCCAGCAGTTCACTGACTAGCGGGGACTACGAGCAGTACTTC.

In DNA form, the CDR3 reads TGTGCCAGCAGTTTTTTCGCGACACCTAATGAAAAACTGTTTTTT. It encodes CASSFFATPNEKLFF. The chain uses TRBV27 and TRBJ1-4; no definite D call. V was trimmed by 3 bases and J by 3 bases, leaving 11 bases between them. CDR1 and CDR2 from the germline V gene are MNHEY and SMNVEV (reference sequence). CDR3 length equals 15 residues. The full variable domain, in which reference TRBV27 and TRBJ1-4 provide the parts outside the CDR3, is EAQVTQNPRYLITVTGKKLTVTCSQNMNHEYMSWYRQDPGLGLRQIYYSMNVEVTDKGDVPEGYKVSRKEKRNFPLILESPSPNQTSLYFCASSFFATPNEKLFFGSGTQLSVL.

In its sample, this clonotype was seen once. This chain connects TRBV2 to TRBJ2-3, with D possibly being TRBD2 (6 bases). V was trimmed by 5 bases and J by 3 bases, leaving 21 bases between them. Germline lookup yields CDR1 SNHLY and CDR2 FYNNEI. This CDR3 contains 17 residues. The CDR3 DNA reads as TGTGCCAGCAGTCCCCCTGGGAGGCCTCTAGGGACAGATACGCAGTATTTT. The encoded protein is CASSPPGRPLGTDTQYF.

As for this clonotype: A read error may produce the germline difference seen at one junction end. The chain employs TRBV9 and TRBJ2-7, with a weak D call TRBD1 (6 bases). CDR1 and CDR2 from the germline V gene are SGDLS and YYNGEE. The CDR3 contains 13 residues. Written as DNA, the CDR3 is TGTGCCAGCAGCCTCGGGACATCCTCCGAGCAGTACTTC. Protein: CASSLGTSSEQYF.

The rearrangement uses TRBV4-2 and TRBJ2-7; no clear D. The CDR3 sequence is 15 residues long. The V end lost 0 bases, the J end lost 7 bases, and 16 bases lay between the germline ends. Germline lookup yields CDR1 LGHNA and CDR2 YNFKEQ. This CDR3 reads CASSQEVEDSGEQYF. CDR3 in DNA: TGTGCCAGCAGCCAAGAAGTTGAAGATTCGGGTGAGCAGTACTTC.

This chain links TRBV12-5 with TRBJ1-1; D is undetermined. The CDR3 totals 16 residues. Between the trimmed V and J ends, which lost 6 bases and 1 base, there was a span of 18 bases. Germline loops: CDR1 LGHNT, CDR2 FRNRAP. CDR3 in DNA: TGTGCTAGTGGCCAGGACTTTCGTGGGAGGAACACTGAAGCTTTCTTT. It yields the protein CASGQDFRGRNTEAFF. The whole variable domain, remainder taken from reference TRBV12-5 and TRBJ1-1, is DARVTQTPRHKVTEMGQEVTMRCQPILGHNTVFWYRQTMMQGLELLAYFRNRAPLDDSGMPKDRFSAEMPDATLATLKIQPSEPRDSAVYFCASGQDFRGRNTEAFFGQGTRLTVV.

This clonotype was seen only a few times. This chain's CDR3 is CASSLAGGEGYTF. CDR3 nucleotide sequence: TGTGCCAGCAGTTTAGCGGGGGGCGAGGGCTACACCTTC. The chain is built from TRBV12-3 or TRBV12-4 and TRBJ1-2; D might be TRBD1 (6 bases). CDR3 length: 13 residues. V lost 0 bases, J lost 8 bases, and 10 bases lay in between.

CDR3 in DNA: TGTGCCAGCAGTTTATCGACAGGGTCGAGGCAGCCCCAGCATTTT. Translation: CASSLSTGSRQPQHF. V is TRBV27 and J is TRBJ1-5; 7 nucleotides match TRBD1. Per the germline V gene, CDR1 is MNHEY and CDR2 is SMNVEV (reference sequence). CDR3 size: 15 residues. After removal of 0 bases from V and 7 bases from J, the junction contained 6 bases not matched to a gene.

The genes are TRBV15 and TRBJ1-4, with TRBD1 as a possible D gene (5 bases). This CDR3 has 14 residues. V dropped 9 bases and J dropped 7 bases, with 18 bases sitting between them. CDR1 and CDR2 (germline): LNHNV, YYDKDF (reference sequence). This CDR3 reads CATRDGRAVEKLFF. The CDR3 DNA reads as TGTGCCACTAGGGACGGGCGGGCCGTTGAAAAACTGTTTTTT. The whole variable domain, remainder taken from reference TRBV15 and TRBJ1-4, is DAMVIQNPRYQVTQFGKPVTLSCSQTLNHNVMYWYQQKSSQAPKLLFHYYDKDFNNEADTPDNFQSRRPNTSFCFLDIRSPGLGDTAMYLCATRDGRAVEKLFFGSGTQLSVL.

The J gene is TRBJ2-2, the V gene TRBV16; 7 nucleotides line up with TRBD1. J was trimmed by 4 bases and V by 2 bases; bases with no gene match: 7. Germline V gene data show CDR1 as KGHSY and CDR2 as FQNENV. The CDR3 consists of 16 residues. CDR3 DNA: TGTGCCAGCAGCCAACCTAGGACAGGCCTCACCGGGGAGCTGTTTTTT. This encodes CASSQPRTGLTGELFF.

V is TRBV4-2 and J is TRBJ2-5, with D possibly matching TRBD1 (5 bases). This CDR3 contains 19 residues. CDR1 and CDR2 from the germline V gene are LGHNA and YNFKEQ. Trimming removed 3 bases from V and 2 bases from J, with 25 bases in between. CDR3 loop: CASSQTLPIGGRAQETQYF. DNA for the CDR3: TGTGCCAGCAGCCAGACATTGCCGATTGGCGGCAGGGCGCAAGAGACCCAGTACTTC.

The chain has TRBV7-9 and TRBJ1-1; D not certain. V was trimmed by 8 bases and J by 6 bases, leaving 7 bases between them. This CDR3 spans 10 amino acids. The germline V gene encodes CDR1 SEHNR and CDR2 FQNEAQ (reference sequence). CDR3 in amino acids: CASGFPEAFF. CDR3 DNA sequence: TGTGCCAGCGGATTCCCTGAAGCTTTCTTT.

V and J are TRBV10-3 and TRBJ2-1, with D perhaps TRBD2 (6 bases). The CDR3 loop spans 16 amino acids. Trimming pared 10 bases from V and 8 bases from J, leaving 27 bases between. Per germline, CDR1 ENHRY and CDR2 SYGVKD. The CDR3 sequence: CASSQDRTGGVDEQFF. The CDR3 DNA follows: TGTGCCAGCAGCCAAGATAGGACCGGAGGGGTCGATGAGCAGTTCTTC.